This entry describes one T cell receptor (beta chain). Its antigen is not known. Looked up from germline, CDR1 is SNHLY and CDR2 is FYNNEI. The CDR3 length is 14 residues. The V end was cut by 4 bases, the J end by 2 bases, with 11 bases between. The method was immunoSEQ multiplex PCR; TCRdb's version includes in-frame clones alone and lacks a portion of them. The sample consists of some 120,000 clones, approximately 82% of them appearing once. The sample is drawn from a study of T cell responses to AZD1222 COVID-19 vaccine. Overall study results and limits: Baseline seropositivity characterized only 5 or 6 AZD1222 recipients.

Sequenced material: peripheral blood, taken 28 days after the second AZD1222 dose. The sequence was obtained from an adult who received the AZD1222 COVID-19 vaccine. This rearrangement joins TRBV2 to TRBJ2-5; D is unclear. The CDR3, as DNA: TGTGCCAGCAGTGGCGACGGTTTACAAGAGACCCAGTACTTC. Amino acids: CASSGDGLQETQYF.